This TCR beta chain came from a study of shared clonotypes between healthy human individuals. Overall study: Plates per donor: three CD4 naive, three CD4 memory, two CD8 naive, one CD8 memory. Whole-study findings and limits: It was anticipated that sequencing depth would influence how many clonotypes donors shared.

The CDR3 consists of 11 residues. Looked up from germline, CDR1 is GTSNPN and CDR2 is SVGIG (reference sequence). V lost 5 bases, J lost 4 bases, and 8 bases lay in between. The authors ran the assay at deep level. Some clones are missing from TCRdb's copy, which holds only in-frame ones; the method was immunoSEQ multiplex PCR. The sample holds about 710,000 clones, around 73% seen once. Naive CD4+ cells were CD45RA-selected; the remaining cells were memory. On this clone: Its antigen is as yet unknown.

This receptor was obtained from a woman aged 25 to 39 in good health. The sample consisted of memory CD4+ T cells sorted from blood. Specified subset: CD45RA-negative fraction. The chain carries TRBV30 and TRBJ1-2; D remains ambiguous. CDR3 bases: TGTGCCTGGTTGTGGGCCTATGGCTACACCTTC. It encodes CAWLWAYGYTF.